This TCR beta chain appears in the sequencing data of a study of cytomegalovirus exposure and HLA in healthy donors. Study-level findings and limits: Across donors, presence/absence analyses took sequencing depth to be roughly uniform.

CDR3 length equals 13 residues. V was cut by 3 bases and J by 4 bases, with 7 bases left in between. Per the germline V gene, CDR1 is SGDLS and CDR2 is YYNGEE. Amplification used 60 Vbeta primers and 13 Jbeta primers. Assay: immunoSEQ multiplex PCR; the TCRdb copy retains only in-frame clones and omits some. This table lists approximately 110,000 clones. To note about this clone: Its antigen is as yet unknown.

This TCR was recovered from a man aged 40-49 years in good health and CMV-seronegative. V is TRBV9 and J is TRBJ2-2; D may be TRBD1 (6 bases). Sample: PBMCs. CDR3 bases: TGTGCCAGCAGCGGACAGGTCACCGGGGAGCTGTTTTTT. This codes for CASSGQVTGELFF.